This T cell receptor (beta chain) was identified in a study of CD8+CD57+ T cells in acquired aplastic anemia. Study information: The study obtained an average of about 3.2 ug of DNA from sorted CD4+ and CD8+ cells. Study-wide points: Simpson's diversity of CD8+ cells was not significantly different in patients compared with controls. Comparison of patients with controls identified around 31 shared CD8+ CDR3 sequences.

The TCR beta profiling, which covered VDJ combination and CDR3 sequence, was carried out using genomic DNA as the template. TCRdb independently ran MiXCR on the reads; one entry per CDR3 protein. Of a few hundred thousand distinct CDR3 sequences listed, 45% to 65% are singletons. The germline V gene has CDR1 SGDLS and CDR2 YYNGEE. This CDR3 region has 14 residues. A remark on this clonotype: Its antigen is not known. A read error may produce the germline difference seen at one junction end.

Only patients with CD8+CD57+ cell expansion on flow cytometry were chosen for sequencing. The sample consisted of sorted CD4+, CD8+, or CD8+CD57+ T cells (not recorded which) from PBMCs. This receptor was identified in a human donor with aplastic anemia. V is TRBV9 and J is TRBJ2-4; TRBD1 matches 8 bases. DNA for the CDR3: TGTGCCGGCAGCGTCGGACAGGGTGGGCACATTCAGTACTTC. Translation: CAGSVGQGGHIQYF.